The rows below give T cell receptor beta chains drawn from one sample of a study of CD8 T cells in ankylosing spondylitis. MiXCR, applied by TCRdb to the 5' RACE reads, yields one record per CDR3 protein. The sample lists more than 650,000 distinct CDR3 sequences, over 9.5% occurring once. The sample was blood, either unsorted or a sorted T cell fraction (not recorded which). These receptors were collected from a male donor with ankylosing spondylitis. CDR3s include the opening cysteine and the closing phenylalanine or tryptophan. A D gene is named only where the DNA matches it firmly. Clone size appears in some rows only: once, few, many, or a class for an expanded clone.

>few|TRBJ2-7|TRBV5-1|TRBD2
TGCGCCAGCAGCTTGGAGCGGGGCACACCCCACGAGCAGTACTTC
CASSLERGTPHEQYF
>many|TRBJ1-2|TRBV20-1|.
TGCAGTGCTAGAGAGTTATCTTATGGCTACACCTTC
CSARELSYGYTF
>many|TRBJ2-3|TRBV29-1|.
TGCAGCGTTGACAGTTTCACAGATACGCAGTATTTT
CSVDSFTDTQYF
>few|TRBJ2-7|TRBV20-1|.
TGCAGTGCCGCGCTAGCCTGGTACGAGCAGTACTTC
CSAALAWYEQYF
>.|TRBJ1-2|TRBV27|TRBD1
TGTGCCAGCAGTCCCTGGGACAGGAGGAACTATGGCTACACCTTC
CASSPWDRRNYGYTF
>few|TRBJ1-4|TRBV2|.
TGTGCCAGCAGTGCGATGGGGGTTGGAGAAAAACTGTTTTTT
CASSAMGVGEKLFF
>few|TRBJ2-5|TRBV10-3|TRBD1
TGTGCCATCAACGGGGACAGACAAGAGACCCAGTACTTC
CAINGDRQETQYF
>few|TRBJ1-6|TRBV20-1|.
TGCAGTGCTAGAGATAAGTATCGCTCCTATAATTCACCCCTCCACTTT
CSARDKYRSYNSPLHF
>.|TRBJ1-1|TRBV6-2/TRBV6-3|TRBD1
TGTGCCAGCAGTTACCCCCCGACAGGGGAGAACACTGAAGCTTTCTTT
CASSYPPTGENTEAFF
>few|TRBJ2-3|TRBV7-3|TRBD2
TGTGCCAGCAGCCGAGGACTAGCGGGGGGAACAATGCCACGCACAGATACGCAGTATTTT
CASSRGLAGGTMPRTDTQYF
>.|TRBJ1-1|TRBV29-1|.
TGCAGCGTTGAAGGTGGAGGGAACACTGAAGCTTTCTTT
CSVEGGGNTEAFF
>few|TRBJ1-2|TRBV5-5|.
TGTGCCAGCAGCTTGGGCCCCCGGGGGGCGACCTATGGCTACACCTTC
CASSLGPRGATYGYTF
>few|TRBJ1-1|TRBV15|.
TGTGCCACCAGCAGAGATCGAAGACGGACCTCCACTGAAGCTTTCTTT
CATSRDRRRTSTEAFF
>few|TRBJ2-7|TRBV10-2|.
TGCGCCAGCAGTGACCCGCCACCCACCTACGAGCAGTACTTC
CASSDPPPTYEQYF
>few|TRBJ1-5|TRBV7-2|.
TGTGCCAGCAGCTTAGGCAGAGGACGCAATCAGCCCCAGCATTTT
CASSLGRGRNQPQHF